These 10 T cell receptor beta chains share one sample of origin, sequenced in a study of identifying expanded T cells in peripheral blood. Repertoires were generated with immunoSEQ multiplex PCR, while TCRdb's copy carries only in-frame clones and drops some. The sample holds approximately 110,000 clones; roughly 90% are singletons and the top ten take about a sixth. The sequencing input was blood. Receptor source: a person aged 18 to 70 in good health.

The chain employs TRBV6-6 and TRBJ1-2, with 7 bases matching TRBD1. Trimming cost V 0 bases and J 6 bases; bases outside gene matches: 7. There are 15 residues in the CDR3. CDR1 MNHNY and CDR2 SVGAGI come from the germline V gene (reference sequence). The CDR3 bases are TGTGCCAGCAGTTACTCCGAGGGGGCGTTAAATGGCTACACCTTC. Translated, it gives CASSYSEGALNGYTF.

V usage is TRBV5-6 and J usage is TRBJ1-4, with 7 bases fitting TRBD1. CDR3 length: 16 amino acids. Looked up from germline, CDR1 is SGHDT and CDR2 is YYEEEE. After removal of 0 bases from V and 8 bases from J, the junction contained 10 bases not matched to a gene. The chain's CDR3 is CASSLGGGAGLEKLFF. Written as DNA, the CDR3 is TGTGCCAGCAGCTTGGGAGGGGGCGCCGGTCTGGAAAAACTGTTTTTT.

The CDR3 DNA follows: TGTGCCAGCAGCCAGGGCTATAACTATGGCTACACCTTC. The encoded protein is CASSQGYNYGYTF. This chain links TRBV14 with TRBJ1-2; D is unresolved. Deletions cut 3 bases from V and 1 base from J, with 6 bases between. This CDR3 is built from 13 residues. Per germline, CDR1 SGHDN and CDR2 FVKESK. Using reference TRBV14 and TRBJ1-2 for the parts outside the CDR3, the full variable domain is EAGVTQFPSHSVIEKGQTVTLRCDPISGHDNLYWYRRVMGKEIKFLLHFVKESKQDESGMPNNRFLAERTGGTYSTLKVQPAELEDSGVYFCASSQGYNYGYTFGSGTRLTVV.

Regarding this clone: One end of the junction is discordant with germline, which a read error may explain. The chain couples TRBV2 to TRBJ2-3; either TRBD1 or TRBD2 may supply D (5 bases each). The CDR3 covers 14 residues. Per the germline V gene, CDR1 is SNHLY and CDR2 is FYNNEI. In DNA, the CDR3 is TGTGCCATCAGTCCCGGGACCAACACAGATACGCAGTATTTT. The encoded protein is CAISPGTNTDTQYF.

The chain couples TRBV6-6 to TRBJ2-7, with D perhaps TRBD2 (7 bases). V shed 8 bases and J shed 2 bases, with 22 bases lying between them. Germline assignment: CDR1 MNHNY and CDR2 SVGAGI (reference sequence). This CDR3 spans 16 amino acids. The CDR3 loop is CASLGGGTFSAYEQYF. The CDR3 bases are TGTGCCAGCCTAGGGGGGGGAACCTTTTCAGCCTACGAGCAGTACTTC.

The gene calls are TRBV15 and TRBJ2-7; D is unclear. The V end was cut by 0 bases, the J end by 2 bases, with 8 bases between. The germline gives CDR1 LNHNV, CDR2 YYDKDF (reference sequence). The CDR3 runs 14 residues. CDR3 DNA sequence: TGTGCCACCAGCAGAGACCTCCGGACCTACGAGCAGTACTTC. Translation: CATSRDLRTYEQYF.

The V and J genes are TRBV5-4 and TRBJ1-2, with D possibly TRBD1 on 5 matching bases. V dropped 2 bases and J dropped 3 bases, with 14 bases sitting between them. This CDR3 has 15 residues. Germline-derived CDR1 and CDR2 are SGHNT and YYREEE (reference sequence). The chain's CDR3 is CASSFSLRGHYGYTF. The CDR3 DNA reads TGTGCCAGCAGCTTCTCACTTCGGGGCCACTATGGCTACACCTTC.

The CDR3 DNA sequence: TGTGCCAGCTCACTCACAGGTCCACCTTCCCCCAACGCCATATATTTT. It yields the protein CASSLTGPPSPNAIYF. The rearrangement links TRBV18 to TRBJ1-3; D might be TRBD1 (5 bases). The CDR3 has 16 amino acids. Trimming shortened V by 4 bases and J by 11 bases, and 24 bases separated the two germline ends. Germline V CDR1 and CDR2: KGHSH, LQKENI.

V is TRBV6-5 and J is TRBJ2-7; D call uncertain. Germline V gene data show CDR1 as MNHEY and CDR2 as SVGAGI. V was trimmed by 2 bases and J by 5 bases, leaving 4 bases between them. The CDR3 runs 11 residues. The CDR3 loop reads CASSYRNEQYF. The DNA for the CDR3 is TGTGCCAGCAGTTACCGTAACGAGCAGTACTTC.

This rearrangement joins TRBV15 to TRBJ2-1, with 8 bases lining up with TRBD2. Losses at the gene ends were 4 bases for V and 5 bases for J; bases not matched to a gene: 7. The germline V gene encodes CDR1 LNHNV and CDR2 YYDKDF (reference sequence). CDR3 size: 15 residues. The CDR3 DNA sequence: TGTGCCACCAGCACAAGCGGGGGCGGGAACAATGAGCAGTTCTTC. Translated, it gives CATSTSGGGNNEQFF.